Each of the 25 T cell receptor beta chains below was sequenced from the same sample in a study of blood T cell repertoires in COVID-19. Libraries were prepared by immunoSEQ multiplex PCR; TCRdb keeps only in-frame clonotypes and omits some of them. The sample has some 48,000 clones; around 82% are singletons. The sequencing input was peripheral blood. These receptor sequences come from a human donor in a cohort sampled during active COVID-19.

This chain uses TRBV18 with TRBJ2-3, with 8 bases aligning to TRBD2. The V segment lost 3 bases and the J segment 5 bases; nucleotides outside the gene matches: 10. Germline V gene sequence: CDR1 KGHSH, CDR2 LQKENI. The CDR3 is 16 amino acids. In DNA, the CDR3 is TGTGCCAGCTCACCGCCTTTAGCGGGGCCGGGAGATACGCAGTATTTT. Its translation: CASSPPLAGPGDTQYF.

The J gene is TRBJ1-1, the V gene TRBV4-1; D unresolved. Germline CDR1 is MGHRA and CDR2 is YSYEKL. The CDR3 runs to 14 residues. Trimming took 1 base from V and 1 from J, leaving 7 bases between them. The CDR3 DNA reads TGCGCCAGCAGCCAAGGGTTGGCGAACACTGAAGCTTTCTTT. Translating gives CASSQGLANTEAFF.

J is TRBJ2-5 and V is TRBV6-6, with 8 bases fitting TRBD2. Per germline, CDR1 MNHNY and CDR2 SVGAGI (reference sequence). The CDR3 has 15 residues. Losses at the gene ends were 0 bases for V and 3 bases for J; bases not matched to a gene: 3. The CDR3 bases are TGTGCCAGCAGTTACTCGGTTAGCGGGAAAGAGACCCAGTACTTC. Its protein is CASSYSVSGKETQYF.

This clone was seen just once. The V call is TRBV6-5, the J call TRBJ1-6, with D tentatively TRBD1 (6 bases). Trimming stripped 8 bases from V and 7 bases from J, with 9 bases between. The length of the CDR3 is 12 residues. From germline, CDR1 is MNHEY and CDR2 SVGAGI. The CDR3 sequence: CASGTYNSPLHF. In DNA form, the CDR3 reads TGTGCCAGCGGGACATACAATTCACCCCTCCACTTT.

V is TRBV3-1 (or the pseudogene TRBV3-2) and J is TRBJ1-2; the D gene is possibly TRBD1 (6 bases). Per the germline V gene, CDR1 is LGHDT and CDR2 is YNNKEL (reference sequence). Between the trimmed V and J ends, which lost 4 bases and 13 bases, there was a span of 25 bases. The CDR3 covers 15 residues. The CDR3: CASSPSSKVEGEFTF. The CDR3 nucleotides read TGTGCCAGCAGCCCATCTTCGAAGGTCGAGGGGGAATTCACCTTC.

The V and J genes are TRBV19 and TRBJ1-1, with 7 positions matching TRBD1. The germline V gene has CDR1 LNHDA and CDR2 SQIVND (reference sequence). This CDR3 region has 14 residues. The trim removed 8 bases at V and 1 base at J, leaving 7 bases unmatched. For the CDR3, the DNA is TGTGCCAGTTACCTTCGACAGGGGAACACTGAAGCTTTCTTT. This encodes CASYLRQGNTEAFF.

The V gene is TRBV30, the J gene TRBJ2-7, with D perhaps TRBD1 (6 bases). The CDR3 spans 12 residues. V was trimmed by 1 base and J by 6 bases, leaving 10 bases between them. CDR1 is GTSNPN, CDR2 SVGIG, per germline (reference sequence). The CDR3 bases are TGTGCCTGGAGTGGAGGGGGTGGCGAGCAGTACTTC. It is translated as CAWSGGGGEQYF.

This chain joins TRBV28 and TRBJ1-1; D remains ambiguous. Looked up from germline, CDR1 is MDHEN and CDR2 is SYDVKM. The germline V and J ends were trimmed by 6 bases and 0 bases, with 8 bases remaining between them. This CDR3 has 13 amino acids. The CDR3 nucleotides read TGTGCCAGCAGCAATAACATGAACACTGAAGCTTTCTTT. This translates into CASSNNMNTEAFF.

The chain carries TRBV4-1 and TRBJ1-2; D is ambiguous. Trimming pared 1 base from V and 8 bases from J, leaving 14 bases between. Germline CDR1 MGHRA, CDR2 YSYEKL. CDR3 length: 14 amino acids. As DNA, the CDR3 is TGCGCCAGCAGCCAAGCGGGAGGGAGTACCGGCTACACCTTC. It codes for CASSQAGGSTGYTF.

V is TRBV12-3 or TRBV12-4 and J is TRBJ1-1, with D possibly being TRBD1 (5 bases). The CDR3 has 13 residues. The V gene lost 4 bases and the J gene lost 2 bases, with 8 bases spanning the gap. The CDR3 sequence is CASSSRENTEAFF. The CDR3, as DNA: TGTGCCAGCAGTTCCAGGGAAAACACTGAAGCTTTCTTT.

V and J are TRBV10-1 and TRBJ1-1; D unresolved. The ends were cut back, 5 bases at V and 1 base at J, with 11 bases in the middle. The CDR3 consists of 14 residues. Germline CDR1 reads WNHNN; CDR2 reads SYGVQD (reference sequence). This CDR3 is CASSSSGPNTEAFF. CDR3 coding DNA: TGCGCCAGCAGTTCCTCTGGGCCGAACACTGAAGCTTTCTTT.

This chain uses TRBV10-1 with TRBJ2-1, with TRBD2 identical over 7 bases. From germline, CDR1 is WNHNN and CDR2 SYGVQD (reference sequence). This CDR3 is 13 amino acids long. With V trimmed by 8 bases and J by 8 bases, 9 bases remained unmatched. CDR3 region: CASSPAGPDEQFF. CDR3 in DNA: TGCGCCAGCTCACCAGCGGGGCCGGATGAGCAGTTCTTC.

The genes are TRBV10-3 and TRBJ2-3; TRBD2 matches 7 bases. Trimming at V came to 4 bases and at J to 0 bases, leaving 7 bases not matched to a gene. The CDR3 is 16 amino acids. Germline V gene data show CDR1 as ENHRY and CDR2 as SYGVKD. The CDR3 loop is CAISGGGGSSTDTQYF. For the CDR3, the DNA is TGTGCCATCAGTGGTGGCGGGGGTTCTAGCACAGATACGCAGTATTTT.

The chain uses TRBV20-1 and TRBJ2-1; TRBD2 agrees at 16 bases. The CDR3 has 17 residues. V lost 3 bases, J lost 6 bases, and 8 bases stayed unmatched. Per germline, CDR1 DFQATT and CDR2 SNEGSKA (reference sequence). Written as DNA, the CDR3 is TGCAGTGCTAGTGCGGGACTAGCGGGGGGGCACCTCAATGAGCAGTTCTTC. Protein: CSASAGLAGGHLNEQFF.

The chain links TRBV5-4 to TRBJ2-3, with D hard to call. The germline V and J ends were trimmed by 0 bases and 4 bases, with 12 bases remaining between them. The CDR3 runs 15 residues. The germline V gene encodes CDR1 SGHNT and CDR2 YYREEE (reference sequence). The DNA of the CDR3 is TGTGCCAGCAGCTTGGTATTGGGCCAGGCAGATACGCAGTATTTT. Protein: CASSLVLGQADTQYF.

The chain uses TRBV6-5 and TRBJ1-6, with 7 bases aligning to TRBD1. CDR3 length equals 14 residues. V lost 7 bases, J lost 5 bases, and 5 bases stayed unmatched. Per the germline V gene, CDR1 is MNHEY and CDR2 is SVGAGI. Written as DNA, the CDR3 is TGTGCCAGCACCCGGGACAGTAATAATTCACCCCTCCACTTT. This sequence encodes CASTRDSNNSPLHF.

This clone has only a few counts. This chain connects TRBV2 to TRBJ2-2, with TRBD1 as a possible D gene (5 bases). V lost 4 bases, J lost 8 bases, and 8 bases lay in between. Germline V gene lookup returns CDR1 SNHLY and CDR2 FYNNEI. This CDR3 spans 12 amino acids. The CDR3 nucleotides are TGTGCCAGCAGTGCAGGGATTGGGGAGCTGTTTTTT. This codes for CASSAGIGELFF.

This sequence joins TRBV5-6 and TRBJ1-1; 10 nucleotides agree with TRBD1. With 5 bases clipped from V and 4 bases from J, the junction kept 8 bases outside the gene matches. This CDR3 has 15 residues. Germline V gene lookup returns CDR1 SGHDT and CDR2 YYEEEE. CDR3 region: CASRRGQGMSTEAFF. CDR3 DNA: TGTGCCAGCAGAAGGGGACAGGGGATGAGCACTGAAGCTTTCTTT.

In this sample, this clone turned up once. The chain combines TRBV7-6 with TRBJ2-2; D may be TRBD1 (5 bases). Germline assignment: CDR1 SGHVS and CDR2 FNYEAQ. V lost 4 bases, J lost 1 base, and 10 bases lay in between. The CDR3 consists of 15 residues. CDR3 loop: CASSSTQGNTGELFF. The CDR3 DNA follows: TGTGCCAGCAGCTCGACGCAGGGGAACACCGGGGAGCTGTTTTTT. The full variable domain, rest sourced from reference TRBV7-6 and TRBJ2-2, is GAGVSQSPRYKVTKRGQDVALRCDPISGHVSLYWYRQALGQGPEFLTYFNYEAQQDKSGLPNDRFSAERPEGSISTLTIQRTEQRDSAMYRCASSSTQGNTGELFFGEGSRLTVL.

The chain recombines TRBV30 with TRBJ2-7, with TRBD1 matching 8 bases. Germline CDR1 is GTSNPN and CDR2 is SVGIG (reference sequence). With 2 bases clipped from V and 3 bases from J, the junction kept 9 bases outside the gene matches. CDR3 length equals 15 residues. CDR3 nucleotide sequence: TGTGCCTGGAGTTCCGGGACAGGCGTACTCTACGAGCAGTACTTC. Its translation: CAWSSGTGVLYEQYF.

The CDR3 sequence is CASSSSGLAYEQYF. As DNA, the CDR3 is TGTGCCAGCAGCTCCAGCGGGCTCGCCTACGAGCAGTACTTC. The chain links TRBV7-2 to TRBJ2-7; D perhaps matches TRBD2 (6 bases). Germline CDR1 SGHTA, CDR2 FQGNSA. V dropped 4 bases and J dropped 2 bases, with 12 bases sitting between them. The CDR3 consists of 14 residues.

The chain couples TRBV9 to TRBJ2-5, with TRBD1 matching 9 bases. After removal of 0 bases from V and 4 bases from J, the junction contained 4 bases not matched to a gene. The CDR3 sequence is 15 residues long. Germline V CDR1 and CDR2: SGDLS, YYNGEE. CDR3 protein: CASSVGGQGLETQYF. The CDR3 bases are TGTGCCAGCAGCGTAGGAGGACAGGGGTTAGAGACCCAGTACTTC.

The chain employs TRBV3-1 (or the pseudogene TRBV3-2) and TRBJ1-5, with 7 positions matching TRBD1. The CDR3 consists of 15 residues. Germline V gene data show CDR1 as LGHDT and CDR2 as YNNKEL (reference sequence). V shed 4 bases and J 10 bases; nucleotides not matched to a gene: 13. This chain's CDR3 is CASSPGTVGFQPQHF. CDR3 DNA sequence: TGTGCCAGCAGCCCCGGGACAGTGGGTTTTCAACCCCAGCATTTT.

The chain is built from TRBV5-1 and TRBJ2-7; tentative D call: TRBD2 (6 bases). The CDR3 covers 15 residues. Germline-derived CDR1 and CDR2 are SGHRS and YFSETQ. V lost 1 base to trimming and J lost 0 bases, with 11 bases between them. CDR3 nucleotide sequence: TGCGCCAGCAGCTTGAACCCCGGGAGCTCCTACGAGCAGTACTTC. Its translation: CASSLNPGSSYEQYF.

This clone turned up a few times. The V and J genes are TRBV6-5 and TRBJ1-1; D gene uncertain. CDR3 length equals 14 residues. Germline-derived CDR1 and CDR2 are MNHEY and SVGAGI. V dropped 5 bases and J dropped 2 bases, with 12 bases sitting between them. CDR3 amino acids: CASSPSTPNTEAFF. The CDR3 nucleotides are TGTGCCAGCAGTCCGTCGACACCAAACACTGAAGCTTTCTTT.